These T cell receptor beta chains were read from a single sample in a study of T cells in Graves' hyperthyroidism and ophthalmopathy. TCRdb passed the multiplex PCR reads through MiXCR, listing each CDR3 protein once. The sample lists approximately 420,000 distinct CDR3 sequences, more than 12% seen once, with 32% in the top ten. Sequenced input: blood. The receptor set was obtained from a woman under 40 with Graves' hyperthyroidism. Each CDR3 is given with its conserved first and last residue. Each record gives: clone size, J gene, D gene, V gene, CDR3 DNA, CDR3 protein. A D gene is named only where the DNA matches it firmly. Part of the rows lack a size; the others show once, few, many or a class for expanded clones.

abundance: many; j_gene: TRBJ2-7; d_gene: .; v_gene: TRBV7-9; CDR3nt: TGTGCCAGCAGCCAATCGACTGGGGCCATTTCCTACGAGCAGTACTTC; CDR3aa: CASSQSTGAISYEQYF
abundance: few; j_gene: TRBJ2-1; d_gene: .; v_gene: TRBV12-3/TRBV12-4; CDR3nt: TGTGCCAGCAGGGACGGGTCGAACTACAATGAGCAGTTCTTC; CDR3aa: CASRDGSNYNEQFF
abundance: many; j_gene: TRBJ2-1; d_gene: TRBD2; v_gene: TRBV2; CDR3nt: TGTGCCAGCAGTCCAGGGCGGGAGTTTGAGCAGTTCTTC; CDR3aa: CASSPGREFEQFF
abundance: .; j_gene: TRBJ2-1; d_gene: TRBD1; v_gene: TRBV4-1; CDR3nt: TGCGCCAGCAGCCAAGATGGGGACAGGTACAATGAGCAGTTCTTC; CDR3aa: CASSQDGDRYNEQFF
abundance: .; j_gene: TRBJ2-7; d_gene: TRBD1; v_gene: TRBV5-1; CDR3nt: TGCGCCAGCAGCTTGGTGGGACAGGACTACGAGCAGTACTTC; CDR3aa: CASSLVGQDYEQYF
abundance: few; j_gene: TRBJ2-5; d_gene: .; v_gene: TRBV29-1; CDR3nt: TGCAGCGGCCTCTCGGCAGGGACCCAGTACTTC; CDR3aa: CSGLSAGTQYF
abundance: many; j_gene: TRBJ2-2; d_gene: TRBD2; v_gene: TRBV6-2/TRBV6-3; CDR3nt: TGTGCCAGCATAACCCGTCCGGGACTAGGAAACACCGGGGAGCTGTTTTTT; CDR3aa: CASITRPGLGNTGELFF
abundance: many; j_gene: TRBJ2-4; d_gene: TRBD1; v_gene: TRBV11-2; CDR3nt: TGTGCCAGCACCTTGGTGACAGGGGACATTCAGTACTTC; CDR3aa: CASTLVTGDIQYF
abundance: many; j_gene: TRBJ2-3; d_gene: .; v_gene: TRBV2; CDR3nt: TGTGCCAGCAACCAATTGGGGGGCAACCGCGAAACGCAGTATTTT; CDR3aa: CASNQLGGNRETQYF
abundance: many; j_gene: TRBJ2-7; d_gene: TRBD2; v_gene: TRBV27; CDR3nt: TGTGCCAGCAGTTATGCTAGCGGGAAGGTCGAGCAGTACTTC; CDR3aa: CASSYASGKVEQYF
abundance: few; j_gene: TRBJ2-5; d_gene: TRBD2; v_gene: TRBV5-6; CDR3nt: TGTGCCAGCAGCCAAGGCAGCCTGGGGGGGGAGACCCAGTACTTC; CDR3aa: CASSQGSLGGETQYF
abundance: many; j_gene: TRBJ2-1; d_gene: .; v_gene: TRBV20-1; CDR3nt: TGCAGTGCGTGGCGGAGCGGAAGCTCCTACAATGAGCAGTTCTTC; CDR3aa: CSAWRSGSSYNEQFF
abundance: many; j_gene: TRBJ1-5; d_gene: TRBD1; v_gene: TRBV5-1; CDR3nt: TGCGCCAGCAGCTTGGGACAGGGACGAGATCAGCCCCAGCATTTT; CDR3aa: CASSLGQGRDQPQHF
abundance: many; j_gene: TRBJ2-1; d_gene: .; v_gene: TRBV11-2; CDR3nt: TGTGCCAGCAGCTTAGTTCCAGGGGGGCTGATTGATGAGCAGTTCTTC; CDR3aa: CASSLVPGGLIDEQFF
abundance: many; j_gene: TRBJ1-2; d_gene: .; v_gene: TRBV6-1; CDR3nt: TGTGCCAGCAGTGCCCGGGCCGGTGGCTACACCTTC; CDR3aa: CASSARAGGYTF
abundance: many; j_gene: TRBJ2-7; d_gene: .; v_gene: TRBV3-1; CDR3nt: TGTGCCAGCAGCCAAGTAGGCAGCGAAGTCTACGAGCAGTACTTC; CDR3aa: CASSQVGSEVYEQYF
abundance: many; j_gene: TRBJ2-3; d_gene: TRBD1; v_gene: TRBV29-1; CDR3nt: TGCAGCGTTGTGGGACAGGGGAGCACAGATACGCAGTATTTT; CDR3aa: CSVVGQGSTDTQYF
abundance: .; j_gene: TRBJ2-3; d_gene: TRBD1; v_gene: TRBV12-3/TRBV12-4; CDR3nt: TGTGCCAGCAGTCGGACAGGGAGGAGCACAGATACGCAGTATTTT; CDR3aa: CASSRTGRSTDTQYF
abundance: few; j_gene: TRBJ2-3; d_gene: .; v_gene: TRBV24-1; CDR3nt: TGTGCCACCAGTGGAGATGGTGGATCAGATACGCAGTATTTT; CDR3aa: CATSGDGGSDTQYF
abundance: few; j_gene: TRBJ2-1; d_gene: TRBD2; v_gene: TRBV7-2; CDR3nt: TGTGCCAGCAGATCCGGGACTAGCGGGAGTAAGTTCAATGAGCAGTTCTTC; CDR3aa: CASRSGTSGSKFNEQFF
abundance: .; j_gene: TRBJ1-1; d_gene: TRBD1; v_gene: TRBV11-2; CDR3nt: TGTGCCAGCCAACGGACAGGGGGGACTGAAGCTTTCTTT; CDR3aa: CASQRTGGTEAFF
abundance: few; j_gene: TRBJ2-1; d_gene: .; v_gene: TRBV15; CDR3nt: TGTGCCACCAGCAGAGGGATGGCGGGAACTTACAATGAGCAGTTCTTC; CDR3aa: CATSRGMAGTYNEQFF
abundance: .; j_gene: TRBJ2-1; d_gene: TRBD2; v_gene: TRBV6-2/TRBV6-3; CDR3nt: TGTGCCAGCAGCCTCGGGACTAGCGGGAGCGCCATGGGGTTCAATGAGCAGTTCTTC; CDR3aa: CASSLGTSGSAMGFNEQFF
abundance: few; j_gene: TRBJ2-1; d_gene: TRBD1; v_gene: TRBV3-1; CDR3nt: TGTGCCAGCAGCCCCTATTCGGACGGGACAGGGATATTCAATGAGCAGTTCTTC; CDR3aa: CASSPYSDGTGIFNEQFF
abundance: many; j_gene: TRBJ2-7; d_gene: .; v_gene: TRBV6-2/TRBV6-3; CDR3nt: TGTGCCAGCAGTTGGACTACCCTCCAGGGGCAGTACTTC; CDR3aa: CASSWTTLQGQYF
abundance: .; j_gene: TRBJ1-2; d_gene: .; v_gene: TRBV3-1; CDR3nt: TGTGCCAGCAGCCAAGTGACGGAGGGATACACCTTC; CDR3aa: CASSQVTEGYTF
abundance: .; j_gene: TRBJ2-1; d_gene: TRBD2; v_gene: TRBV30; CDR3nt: TGTGCCTGGGAATATGGACTAGCGGGAAACAATGAGCAGTTCTTC; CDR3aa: CAWEYGLAGNNEQFF
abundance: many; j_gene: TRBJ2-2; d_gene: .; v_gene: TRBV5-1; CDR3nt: TGCGCCAGCAGCTTGGTCCCCGCCGGGACACCGAACACCGGGGAGCTGTTTTTT; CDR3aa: CASSLVPAGTPNTGELFF
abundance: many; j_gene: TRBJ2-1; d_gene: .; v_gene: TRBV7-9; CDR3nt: TGTGCCAGCAGCCGCATACCCCAATCCTACAATGAGCAGTTCTTC; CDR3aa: CASSRIPQSYNEQFF
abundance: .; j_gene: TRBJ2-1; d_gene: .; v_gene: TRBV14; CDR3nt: TGTGCCAGCAGCCAAGATCTGCGATACAATGAGCAGTTCTTC; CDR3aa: CASSQDLRYNEQFF
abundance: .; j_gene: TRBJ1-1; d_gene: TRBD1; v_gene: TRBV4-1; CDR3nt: TGTGCCAGCAGCCTGGGTACAGGGGGCATTCAGACTGAAGCTTTCTTT; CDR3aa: CASSLGTGGIQTEAFF
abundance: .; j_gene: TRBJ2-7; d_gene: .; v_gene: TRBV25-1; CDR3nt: TGTGCCAGCAGCCCTACTGAGGGGTCGCAGGAGCAGTACTTC; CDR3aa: CASSPTEGSQEQYF
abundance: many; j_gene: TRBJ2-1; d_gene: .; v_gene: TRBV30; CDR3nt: TGTGCCTGGACAGGGGCTAACTACAATGAGCAGTTCTTC; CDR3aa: CAWTGANYNEQFF
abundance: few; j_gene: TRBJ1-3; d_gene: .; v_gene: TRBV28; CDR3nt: TGTGCCAGCAGTTTAGCAGTCGGCACCATATATTTT; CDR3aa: CASSLAVGTIYF
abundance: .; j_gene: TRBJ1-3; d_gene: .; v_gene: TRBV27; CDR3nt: TGTGCCAGCAGTTTATCGGGACGCCTAAGCTCTGGAAACACCATATATTTT; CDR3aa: CASSLSGRLSSGNTIYF
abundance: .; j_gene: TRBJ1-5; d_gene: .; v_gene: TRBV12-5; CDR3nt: TGTGCTAGTGGTTCTGGGGACGGGAATCAGCCCCAGCATTTT; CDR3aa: CASGSGDGNQPQHF
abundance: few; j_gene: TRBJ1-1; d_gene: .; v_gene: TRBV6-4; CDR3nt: TGTGCCAGCAGCAGGGAGGGAGTGGAGACTGAAGCTTTCTTT; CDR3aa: CASSREGVETEAFF
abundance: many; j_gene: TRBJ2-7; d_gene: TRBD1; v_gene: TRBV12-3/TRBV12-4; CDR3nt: TGTGCCAGCAGTGTCGCTTCGGGACAGGCCCCCCTCTACGAGCAGTACTTC; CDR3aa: CASSVASGQAPLYEQYF
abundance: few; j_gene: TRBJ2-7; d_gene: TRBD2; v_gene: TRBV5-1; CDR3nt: TGCGCCAGCAGCCCCCTGACTAGCGGGGACTACGAGCAGTACTTC; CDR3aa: CASSPLTSGDYEQYF
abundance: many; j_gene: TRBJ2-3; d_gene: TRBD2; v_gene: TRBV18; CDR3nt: TGTGCCACCGAATCTACGGGAGGGGATACGCAGTATTTT; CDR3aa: CATESTGGDTQYF
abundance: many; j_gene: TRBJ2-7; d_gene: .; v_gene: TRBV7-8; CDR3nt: TGTGCCAGCAGCTTAGGTTGGACAGACATAGAGCAGTACTTC; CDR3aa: CASSLGWTDIEQYF
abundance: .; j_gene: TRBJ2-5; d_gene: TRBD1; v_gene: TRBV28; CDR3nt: TGTGCCAGCAGTTTCTACACCCGACAGGGAACCCAGTACTTC; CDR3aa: CASSFYTRQGTQYF
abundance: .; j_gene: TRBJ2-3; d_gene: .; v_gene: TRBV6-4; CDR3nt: TGTGCCAGCAGTTACTCGGACGTCACAGATACGCAGTATTTT; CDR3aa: CASSYSDVTDTQYF
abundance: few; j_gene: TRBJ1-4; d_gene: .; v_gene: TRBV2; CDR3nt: TGTGCCAGCACCCAGGTCGGTGAAAAACTGTTTTTT; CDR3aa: CASTQVGEKLFF
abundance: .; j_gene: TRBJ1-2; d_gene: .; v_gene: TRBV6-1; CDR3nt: TGTGCCAGCAACCGACGGTGGGGCAAGGACTATGGCTACACCTTC; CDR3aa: CASNRRWGKDYGYTF